A selection of T cell receptor beta chains follows, all from one sample in a study of cytomegalovirus exposure and HLA in healthy donors. The method was immunoSEQ multiplex PCR; TCRdb's version includes in-frame clones alone and lacks a portion of them. The data contain roughly 95,000 clones, about three quarters of them singletons. The sample comprised PBMCs. The source is a man in his thirties or forties in good health and CMV-seropositive. The CDR3 runs from the conserved cysteine through the conserved F or W. The order of the fields is CDR3 protein, CDR3 DNA, CDR3 length, clone size, J gene, D gene, V gene. The D gene is left open where the match is weak. Clone sizes are given selectively: once, few, many, or a class where the clone is expanded.

CDR3aa: CASSTRTGRYGDEQYF
CDR3nt: TGTGCCAGCAGTACCCGGACAGGGCGATATGGAGACGAGCAGTACTTC
len: 16
abundance: -
j_gene: TRBJ2-7
d_gene: TRBD1
v_gene: TRBV28

CDR3aa: CASSSAGGPGEQYF
CDR3nt: TGTGCCAGCAGCTCAGCGGGAGGGCCGGGGGAGCAGTACTTC
len: 14
abundance: few
j_gene: TRBJ2-7
d_gene: TRBD2
v_gene: TRBV7-2

CDR3aa: CASSVSGTGADDSEKLFF
CDR3nt: TGTGCCAGCAGCGTATCCGGGACAGGGGCTGATGATTCTGAAAAACTGTTTTTT
len: 18
abundance: once
j_gene: TRBJ1-4
d_gene: TRBD1
v_gene: TRBV5-6

CDR3aa: CASSPPDTGSYEQYF
CDR3nt: TGTGCCAGCTCACCACCGGACACCGGATCCTACGAGCAGTACTTC
len: 15
abundance: -
j_gene: TRBJ2-7
d_gene: -
v_gene: TRBV18

CDR3aa: CASSFNRGVGYGYTF
CDR3nt: TGTGCCAGCAGCTTCAACAGGGGGGTTGGATATGGCTACACCTTC
len: 15
abundance: once
j_gene: TRBJ1-2
d_gene: TRBD1
v_gene: TRBV2

CDR3aa: CASSWTGDEQFF
CDR3nt: TGTGCCAGCAGCTGGACAGGGGATGAGCAGTTCTTC
len: 12
abundance: -
j_gene: TRBJ2-1
d_gene: TRBD1
v_gene: TRBV5-6

CDR3aa: CASKKGAKGSPLHF
CDR3nt: TGTGCCAGCAAGAAGGGGGCGAAGGGTTCACCCCTCCACTTT
len: 14
abundance: -
j_gene: TRBJ1-6
d_gene: TRBD1
v_gene: TRBV6-1

CDR3aa: CASSYSGTSTDTQYF
CDR3nt: TGTGCCAGCAGTTATAGCGGGACTAGCACAGATACGCAGTATTTT
len: 15
abundance: -
j_gene: TRBJ2-3
d_gene: TRBD2
v_gene: TRBV6-4

CDR3aa: CASSPRRDRGYEKLFF
CDR3nt: TGCGCCAGCAGCCCTCGTAGGGACAGGGGTTACGAAAAACTGTTTTTT
len: 16
abundance: -
j_gene: TRBJ1-4
d_gene: TRBD1
v_gene: TRBV4-1

CDR3aa: CASSGTTGSQETQYF
CDR3nt: TGCGCCAGCAGCGGCACGACAGGGTCCCAAGAGACCCAGTACTTC
len: 15
abundance: -
j_gene: TRBJ2-5
d_gene: TRBD1
v_gene: TRBV5-1

CDR3aa: CASSGEESYGYTF
CDR3nt: TGTGCCAGCAGCGGTGAAGAGTCCTATGGCTACACCTTC
len: 13
abundance: few
j_gene: TRBJ1-2
d_gene: -
v_gene: TRBV13

CDR3aa: CASSPRVFSAYEQYF
CDR3nt: TGTGCCAGCAGTCCACGGGTTTTTTCAGCCTACGAGCAGTACTTC
len: 15
abundance: few
j_gene: TRBJ2-7
d_gene: -
v_gene: TRBV27

CDR3aa: CASTLNRVREQFF
CDR3nt: TGTGCCAGCACCTTGAACCGGGTCCGTGAGCAGTTCTTC
len: 13
abundance: -
j_gene: TRBJ2-1
d_gene: -
v_gene: TRBV6-1

CDR3aa: CASSLSSAGGEQFF
CDR3nt: TGTGCTAGCAGCCTTAGCTCAGCCGGGGGAGAGCAGTTCTTC
len: 14
abundance: -
j_gene: TRBJ2-1
d_gene: -
v_gene: TRBV7-7

CDR3aa: CASSLRGGAYNEQFF
CDR3nt: TGTGCCAGCAGCTTAAGGGGAGGGGCATACAATGAGCAGTTCTTC
len: 15
abundance: -
j_gene: TRBJ2-1
d_gene: TRBD2
v_gene: TRBV7-9

CDR3aa: CASSAGGQGSEQYF
CDR3nt: TGTGCCAGCAGCGCGGGGGGACAGGGGAGCGAGCAGTACTTC
len: 14
abundance: -
j_gene: TRBJ2-7
d_gene: TRBD1
v_gene: TRBV9

CDR3aa: CASSMVGHQNTEAFF
CDR3nt: TGTGCCAGTAGTATGGTGGGACACCAGAACACTGAAGCTTTCTTT
len: 15
abundance: -
j_gene: TRBJ1-1
d_gene: -
v_gene: TRBV19

CDR3aa: CASSLDLASGYEQYF
CDR3nt: TGTGCCAGCAGCCTGGACCTGGCTAGCGGCTACGAGCAGTACTTC
len: 15
abundance: -
j_gene: TRBJ2-7
d_gene: TRBD2
v_gene: TRBV4-2

CDR3aa: CASSLRRYEAFF
CDR3nt: TGTGCCAGCAGCCTCCGGAGATATGAAGCTTTCTTT
len: 12
abundance: -
j_gene: TRBJ1-1
d_gene: -
v_gene: TRBV7-9

CDR3aa: CASSQDWRLAGAATQYF
CDR3nt: TGTGCCAGCAGCCAAGATTGGCGACTAGCGGGAGCCGCGACCCAGTACTTC
len: 17
abundance: -
j_gene: TRBJ2-5
d_gene: TRBD2
v_gene: TRBV4-2

CDR3aa: CASSPGTGGLESPLHF
CDR3nt: TGTGCCAGCAGCCCTGGGACAGGGGGATTGGAGTCACCCCTCCACTTT
len: 16
abundance: -
j_gene: TRBJ1-6
d_gene: TRBD1
v_gene: TRBV4-2

CDR3aa: CASSFRLAGAQETQYF
CDR3nt: TGTGCCAGCAGTTTCCGACTAGCGGGTGCCCAAGAGACCCAGTACTTC
len: 16
abundance: -
j_gene: TRBJ2-5
d_gene: TRBD2
v_gene: TRBV27

CDR3aa: CASSQEVAGGVADTQYF
CDR3nt: TGCGCCAGCAGCCAAGAAGTAGCGGGAGGGGTGGCAGATACGCAGTATTTT
len: 17
abundance: once
j_gene: TRBJ2-3
d_gene: TRBD2
v_gene: TRBV4-3

CDR3aa: CASSPAGRANTEAFF
CDR3nt: TGTGCCAGCAGCCCCGCCGGGAGGGCGAACACTGAAGCTTTCTTT
len: 15
abundance: once
j_gene: TRBJ1-1
d_gene: -
v_gene: TRBV5-4

CDR3aa: CASSQSRGSYEQYF
CDR3nt: TGTGCCAGCAGCCAATCCAGGGGTTCCTACGAGCAGTACTTC
len: 14
abundance: -
j_gene: TRBJ2-7
d_gene: -
v_gene: TRBV4-2

CDR3aa: CASDRWGEGYTF
CDR3nt: TGTGCCAGCGACAGGTGGGGAGAGGGCTACACCTTC
len: 12
abundance: -
j_gene: TRBJ1-2
d_gene: -
v_gene: TRBV2

CDR3aa: CASSPGTFQVSTEAFF
CDR3nt: TGCGCCAGCAGCCCGGGGACTTTCCAGGTGAGCACTGAAGCTTTCTTT
len: 16
abundance: -
j_gene: TRBJ1-1
d_gene: -
v_gene: TRBV5-1

CDR3aa: CASSLQDNTEAFF
CDR3nt: TGTGCCAGCAGCTTGCAGGATAACACTGAAGCTTTCTTT
len: 13
abundance: once
j_gene: TRBJ1-1
d_gene: -
v_gene: TRBV5-5

CDR3aa: CASSGGTSGTNEQFF
CDR3nt: TGTGCCAGCAGCGGAGGGACTAGCGGGACCAATGAGCAGTTCTTC
len: 15
abundance: -
j_gene: TRBJ2-1
d_gene: TRBD2
v_gene: TRBV7-8

CDR3aa: CAISGGRTGNTIYF
CDR3nt: TGTGCCATCAGTGGGGGCCGGACTGGAAACACCATATATTTT
len: 14
abundance: -
j_gene: TRBJ1-3
d_gene: -
v_gene: TRBV10-3

CDR3aa: CASSWGQGNTEAFF
CDR3nt: TGTGCCAGCAGCTGGGGACAGGGGAACACTGAAGCTTTCTTT
len: 14
abundance: -
j_gene: TRBJ1-1
d_gene: TRBD1
v_gene: TRBV7-3

CDR3aa: CASSEINEQFF
CDR3nt: TGTGCCAGCAGTGAAATAAATGAGCAGTTCTTC
len: 11
abundance: once
j_gene: TRBJ2-1
d_gene: -
v_gene: TRBV6-1

CDR3aa: CASSFQGNYGYTF
CDR3nt: TGCGCCAGCAGCTTCCAGGGCAACTATGGCTACACCTTC
len: 13
abundance: few
j_gene: TRBJ1-2
d_gene: -
v_gene: TRBV5-1

CDR3aa: CASSQQMGQNYGYTF
CDR3nt: TGCGCCAGCAGCCAGCAAATGGGACAGAACTATGGCTACACCTTC
len: 15
abundance: -
j_gene: TRBJ1-2
d_gene: TRBD1
v_gene: TRBV4-1

CDR3aa: CASSSGTPVGAFF
CDR3nt: TGTGCCAGCAGTTCCGGGACACCTGTTGGAGCTTTCTTT
len: 13
abundance: -
j_gene: TRBJ1-1
d_gene: -
v_gene: TRBV6-5

CDR3aa: CASSYSMASNQPQHF
CDR3nt: TGTGCCAGCAGTTACTCGATGGCAAGCAATCAGCCCCAGCATTTT
len: 15
abundance: few
j_gene: TRBJ1-5
d_gene: -
v_gene: TRBV6-5

CDR3aa: CSVESNRGRNGELFF
CDR3nt: TGCAGCGTTGAATCAAACAGGGGGCGGAACGGGGAGCTGTTTTTT
len: 15
abundance: -
j_gene: TRBJ2-2
d_gene: TRBD1
v_gene: TRBV29-1

CDR3aa: CASSPQTDSQTYEQYF
CDR3nt: TGCGCCAGCAGCCCACAGACCGACAGTCAAACCTACGAGCAGTACTTC
len: 16
abundance: many
j_gene: TRBJ2-7
d_gene: -
v_gene: TRBV4-3

CDR3aa: CASSGVHRGGYTF
CDR3nt: TGTGCCAGCAGTGGAGTTCACAGGGGTGGCTACACCTTC
len: 13
abundance: once
j_gene: TRBJ1-2
d_gene: TRBD1
v_gene: TRBV28

CDR3aa: CASSLLALANTGELFF
CDR3nt: TGTGCCAGCAGCTTACTAGCGCTAGCGAACACCGGGGAGCTGTTTTTT
len: 16
abundance: -
j_gene: TRBJ2-2
d_gene: TRBD2
v_gene: TRBV5-6